One sample yielded the 15 T cell receptor beta chains listed below, sequenced in a study of T cell responses to AZD1222 COVID-19 vaccine. This table comes from immunoSEQ multiplex PCR, and its TCRdb copy is limited to in-frame clones, with some not included. The sample has 140,000 to 150,000 clones; 92% are singletons. The sequencing used peripheral blood, collected 28 days after the second AZD1222 dose. The receptors shown here come from an adult who received the AZD1222 COVID-19 vaccine.

This rearrangement joins TRBV19 to TRBJ2-7, with 8 nucleotides matching TRBD1. With 5 bases clipped from V and 3 bases from J, the junction kept 3 bases outside the gene matches. The length of the CDR3 is 13 residues. Germline CDR1 and CDR2: LNHDA and SQIVND (reference sequence). The CDR3 bases are TGTGCCAGTAGTGCAGACAGGGGCTACGAGCAGTACTTC. Protein product: CASSADRGYEQYF.

This clone has only one observation. The V gene is TRBV3-1 (or the pseudogene TRBV3-2), the J gene TRBJ1-6; unclear D gene. Looked up from germline, CDR1 is LGHDT and CDR2 is YNNKEL (reference sequence). V lost 0 bases to trimming and J lost 3 bases, with 9 bases between them. This CDR3 spans 16 amino acids. The DNA of the CDR3 is TGTGCCAGCAGCCAAGAAGGCCAGATCTATAATTCACCCCTCCACTTT. Translation: CASSQEGQIYNSPLHF.

This rearrangement joins TRBV5-1 to TRBJ1-2; 8 nucleotides line up with TRBD1. Trimming removed 3 bases from V and 8 bases from J; junction bases left unmatched: 3. The length of the CDR3 is 12 residues. Looked up from germline, CDR1 is SGHRS and CDR2 is YFSETQ. CDR3 nucleotides: TGCGCCAGCAGCTCAGGGGGCGAGGGCTACACCTTC. Translated, it gives CASSSGGEGYTF.

This clone appeared a few times. The chain uses TRBV30 and TRBJ1-3; D remains unclear. V dropped 0 bases and J dropped 3 bases, with 15 bases sitting between them. Germline CDR1 GTSNPN, CDR2 SVGIG (reference sequence). The CDR3 spans 16 residues. Here the CDR3 reads CAWSVRGGSIGNTIYF. The CDR3, as DNA: TGTGCCTGGAGTGTACGTGGCGGGTCTATTGGAAACACCATATATTTT.

The chain carries TRBV6-5 and TRBJ2-7; D is unresolved. Germline-derived CDR1 and CDR2 are MNHEY and SVGAGI. The V end was cut by 6 bases, the J end by 6 bases, with 21 bases between. This CDR3 comprises 15 residues. CDR3 protein: CASSPLPKNRFEQYF. The DNA for the CDR3 is TGTGCCAGCAGCCCCCTACCGAAGAACCGTTTCGAGCAGTACTTC.

With respect to this clone: This same CDR3 is encoded by further DNA sequences in the sample. This chain links TRBV5-1 with TRBJ2-2, with D uncertain. Per germline, CDR1 SGHRS and CDR2 YFSETQ. The CDR3 runs 14 residues. V gave up 1 base and J gave up 7 bases, with 11 bases separating them. CDR3 protein: CASSLRGSSGELFF. The CDR3 nucleotides read TGCGCCAGCAGCTTGCGCGGATCCAGCGGGGAGCTGTTTTTT.

A single count supports this clone. This chain uses TRBV12-3 or TRBV12-4 with TRBJ1-2; D unclear. V lost 2 bases, J lost 4 bases, and 8 bases lay in between. The CDR3 is made up of 13 amino acids. Written as DNA, the CDR3 is TGTGCCAGCAGTTTATTGGCCTCCTATGGCTACACCTTC. Translating gives CASSLLASYGYTF.

This clone has just a few counts. The DNA for the CDR3 is TGTGCCAGCAGTTCTTACGAAAAACTGTTTTTT. This encodes CASSSYEKLFF. This chain uses TRBV28 with TRBJ1-4; no reliable D call. CDR1 and CDR2 from the germline V gene are MDHEN and SYDVKM. The CDR3 contains 11 residues. With 4 bases removed from V and 8 bases from J, the gap between germline ends came to 5 bases.

The chain uses TRBV2 and TRBJ2-7; D call uncertain. V was shortened by 3 bases and J by 3 bases, with 9 bases between the two germline ends. CDR3 size: 13 residues. CDR1 SNHLY and CDR2 FYNNEI come from the germline V gene. The CDR3 reads CASSEGTVYEQYF. The CDR3 bases are TGTGCCAGCAGTGAGGGCACAGTCTACGAGCAGTACTTC. Variable domain in full (rest from reference TRBV2 and TRBJ2-7): EPEVTQTPSHQVTQMGQEVILRCVPISNHLYFYWYRQILGQKVEFLVSFYNNEISEKSEIFDDQFSVERPDGSNFTLKIRSTKLEDSAMYFCASSEGTVYEQYFGPGTRLTVT.

This CDR3 is CASSQNREETQYF. CDR3 bases: TGTGCCAGCAGCCAAAACAGGGAAGAGACCCAGTACTTC. The chain employs TRBV3-1 (or the pseudogene TRBV3-2) and TRBJ2-5; D is possibly TRBD1 (6 bases). This CDR3 comprises 13 residues. V lost 2 bases, J lost 3 bases, and 7 bases lay in between. Germline V lookup: CDR1 LGHDT, CDR2 YNNKEL (reference sequence).

This chain uses TRBV4-1 with TRBJ2-3, with 9 bases lining up with TRBD1. The junction had 4 bases not matched to a gene; V was cut back by 3 bases and J by 3 bases. Germline CDR1 is MGHRA and CDR2 is YSYEKL. The CDR3 extends over 15 amino acids. CDR3 loop: CASSQEGQGTDTQYF. DNA of the CDR3: TGCGCCAGCAGCCAGGAAGGACAGGGGACAGATACGCAGTATTTT.

The rearrangement links TRBV27 to TRBJ2-1, with no clear D. The CDR3 consists of 11 residues. V was shortened by 8 bases and J by 8 bases, with 10 bases between the two germline ends. Germline CDR1 MNHEY, CDR2 SMNVEV (reference sequence). Here the CDR3 reads CASSQGHEQFF. Here the CDR3 DNA reads TGTGCCAGCTCCCAAGGCCATGAGCAGTTCTTC.

V gene TRBV4-1 combines with J gene TRBJ2-1, with D perhaps matching TRBD2 (6 bases). V shed 4 bases and J shed 1 base, with 14 bases lying between them. CDR1 is MGHRA and CDR2 is YSYEKL in the germline V gene. This CDR3 has 16 residues. The CDR3 region is CASSRIPGVSYNEQFF. In nucleotides, the CDR3 is TGCGCCAGCAGCCGGATACCGGGAGTTTCCTACAATGAGCAGTTCTTC.

The chain employs TRBV19 and TRBJ1-2; no firm D call. The CDR3 is made up of 13 amino acids. The ends were cut back, 5 bases at V and 7 bases at J, with 14 bases in the middle. The V gene's germline CDR1 is LNHDA and CDR2 SQIVND (reference sequence). CDR3 protein: CASSPMGMGGYTF. Written as DNA, the CDR3 is TGTGCCAGTAGTCCTATGGGGATGGGTGGCTACACCTTC.

This chain joins TRBV24-1 and TRBJ2-1; 7 bases are a match to TRBD1. V lost 5 bases to trimming and J lost 4 bases; unmatched junction nucleotides: 10. The CDR3 is made up of 16 amino acids. Germline assignment: CDR1 KGHDR and CDR2 SFDVKD. CDR3: CATSAPLRQGYNEQFF. The CDR3 coding sequence is TGTGCCACCAGTGCCCCCCTGCGACAGGGATACAATGAGCAGTTCTTC.